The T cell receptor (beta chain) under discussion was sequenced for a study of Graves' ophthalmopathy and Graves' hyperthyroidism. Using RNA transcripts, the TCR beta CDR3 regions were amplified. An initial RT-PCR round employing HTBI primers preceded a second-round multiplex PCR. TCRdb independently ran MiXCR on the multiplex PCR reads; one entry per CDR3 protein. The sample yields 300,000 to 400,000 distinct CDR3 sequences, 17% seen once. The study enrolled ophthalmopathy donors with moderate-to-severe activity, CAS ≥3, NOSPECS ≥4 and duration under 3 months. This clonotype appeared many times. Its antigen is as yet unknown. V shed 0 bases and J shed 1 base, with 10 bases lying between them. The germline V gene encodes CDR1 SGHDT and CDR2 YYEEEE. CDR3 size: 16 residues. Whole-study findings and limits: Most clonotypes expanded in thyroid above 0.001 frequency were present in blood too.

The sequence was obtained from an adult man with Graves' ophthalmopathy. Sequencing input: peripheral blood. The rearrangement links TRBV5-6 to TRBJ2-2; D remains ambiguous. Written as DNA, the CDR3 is TGTGCCAGCAGCTTGGTGGGCTACCTGAACACCGGGGAGCTGTTTTTT. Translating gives CASSLVGYLNTGELFF.